This record concerns one T cell receptor beta chain sequence. Its antigen is still unknown. This entry comes from a study of OX40 agonist ivuxolimab in advanced cancers. In the study overall: The dose of intravenous ivuxolimab that patients received every 2 weeks ranged from 0.01 to 10 mg/kg. Findings of the study overall: CD4+ and CD8+ blood T cells expanded clonally by week 6 at 0.1 to 3.0 mg/kg.

The CDR3 is made up of 14 amino acids. V was pared by 0 bases and J by 0 bases, with 6 bases between. From germline, CDR1 is GTSNPN and CDR2 SVGIG (reference sequence). The method was immunoSEQ multiplex PCR; TCRdb's version includes in-frame clones alone and lacks a portion of them. This table has 80,000 to 95,000 clones, around 80% appearing once. This receptor was taken from an adult with an advanced solid tumor such as melanoma, head and neck, liver or kidney cancer. The specimen was CD4+ or CD8+ T cells sorted from blood, collected in a trial of the OX40 agonist ivuxolimab. V and J are TRBV30 and TRBJ1-3; D remains unclear. CDR3 DNA sequence: TGTGCCTGGAGTGTAACAGCCTCTGGAAACACCATATATTTT. Translated, it gives CAWSVTASGNTIYF.